The clone carrying this T cell receptor (beta chain) was picked up one time. This CDR3 has 14 amino acids. Looked up from germline, CDR1 is MNHEY and CDR2 is SVGEGT. Trimming shortened V by 2 bases and J by 6 bases, and 11 bases separated the two germline ends. The sample originates from a study of blood T cell repertoires in COVID-19. This table comes from immunoSEQ multiplex PCR, and its TCRdb copy is limited to in-frame clones, with some not included. The data show hundreds of thousands of clones, 75% to 90% seen once. The genes are TRBV6-2 or TRBV6-3 and TRBJ1-5; possible D gene TRBD1, 5 bases. The sequenced material came from peripheral blood. The source is a woman aged 18-30 years with acute or convalescent COVID-19. Here the CDR3 reads CASSYVGDSQPQHF. The CDR3 nucleotides read TGTGCCAGCAGTTACGTGGGTGACAGTCAGCCCCAGCATTTT.